This T cell receptor (beta chain) was captured in a study of T cells in Graves' hyperthyroidism and ophthalmopathy (dated by TCRdb to between 2019 and 2020). Concerning the study at large: Peripheral blood samples were taken at initial diagnosis, before any treatment was given. Whether ophthalmopathy could be predicted prospectively was tested in an independent validation cohort made up of under 20 hyperthyroidism patients plus 17 patients who later progressed to ophthalmopathy. After sampling, hyperthyroidism patients received methimazole starting at 30 mg daily, and ophthalmopathy patients received high-dose intravenous methylprednisolone. In several Graves' hyperthyroidism patients, the study also compared T-cell repertoires from thyroid tissue with T-cell repertoires from blood. The approximately 100 discovery patients were randomly split 7:3 into training and test sets. The paper reports TCR Vbeta CDR3 sequencing of approximately 140 peripheral blood samples: around 45 ophthalmopathy, under 80 hyperthyroidism and around 17 progressor patients. A discovery cohort of roughly 96 patients, fewer than 50 with Graves' ophthalmopathy and approximately 60 with stable Graves' hyperthyroidism, was used to find distinguishing TCR V-J signatures. What the work shows at the level of the full study, not this receptor alone: Most expanded thyroid clonotypes (frequency above 0.001) were also found in blood, which suggests that blood repertoires may mirror thyroid immune responses. No statistical method was used to set the sample size in advance, and investigators knew the group allocation. In cross-validation, a model built on a 13 V-J signature told ophthalmopathy apart from stable hyperthyroidism with just under 90% sensitivity and about 81% specificity, and in testing the same model reached 80%/75%. In validation, the model predicted progression to ophthalmopathy with approximately 70% sensitivity and 72.22% specificity, a median of around 6.6 months before onset.

Ophthalmopathy patients had moderately to severely active disease, Clinical Activity Score of at least 3, NOSPECS grade of at least 4, and duration under 3 months. Patients with uncontrolled infections, other autoimmune diseases, pregnancy or lactation were excluded. Clinical symptoms, serum thyroxine and TRAb, thyroid ultrasound, and orbital computed tomography formed the basis for the diagnoses. Ficoll-Paque density gradient centrifugation was used to isolate PBMCs from 10 ml of fresh peripheral blood. Total RNA was extracted with Trizol reagent, and quality was checked on an Agilent 2100 Bioanalyzer. This clonotype was counted between two and nine times. The antigen this receptor binds is unknown. This could be a read error, since a much larger clone is one nucleotide away. The CDR1 and CDR2 encoded by the germline V gene are SNHLY and FYNNEI. From its cysteine to its phenylalanine, the CDR3 spans 16 amino acids. The entry retains the CDR3 DNA only, 48 bases that are in frame from base 1.

Amplification of TCR beta CDR3 regions was carried out from RNA transcripts. The first round of RT-PCR for the TCR CDR3 was performed with the HTBI primer set and the Qiagen OneStep RT-PCR kit. A second multiplex PCR round built the libraries, followed by size selection and purification. Libraries were sequenced paired-end with 100 bp reads on an Illumina HiSeq2000. The source study handled its data this way. SOAPnuke was used to process the raw data, removing reads that contained adapters or uncalled bases, had a mean Phred below 15, or lacked an exact match to the constant primer or identifier. COPE v1.2.5 was used to merge high-quality paired reads, and clonotypes were defined as unique nucleotide sequences. MiTCR v1.1 was used to align clonotypes to the IMGT TRBV, TRBD and TRBJ reference segments. Analysis was restricted to V-J combinations with a frequency above 0.0001, which covered roughly 99% of repertoires. The TCS score was defined as F50 (clonal expansion) divided by E x V (chaos), with BLOSUM62-based TCRdist calculated between CDR3 peptides within each V-J. Welch's t-statistics and random forest reduced around 520 V-J features to about 12, which were used in a naive Bayes classifier (R e1071). TCRdb took the public reads, trimmed them with fastp at Q25, ran MiXCR for clone calling and kept in-frame beta chains. Rows are unified per CDR3 protein, each entry keeping the most common DNA and genes. These V and J calls originate from TCRdb's pipeline instead of the authors' own analysis. For this sample there are 200,000 to 300,000 distinct CDR3 sequences; roughly a quarter appear just once. In total, the top ten clones hold around 40% of the sample.

The rearranged chain carries TRBV2 and TRBJ1-5, with 9 bases aligning to TRBD1. Sequencing used blood. This clonotype originated in a woman aged 40 to 49 with Graves' ophthalmopathy. The CDR3 protein sequence reads: CASTEQGAHVNQPQHF. The nucleotide sequence is given as TGTGCCAGCACTGAACAGGGGGCGCATGTCAATCAGCCCCAGCATTTT.